This TCR beta chain came from a study of shared clonotypes between healthy human individuals. Study outcomes and limitations: Apart from blood, nothing was sampled; tissue repertoires likely differ. As a rule, naive subsets had a larger estimated richness than memory subsets. It was the few donors that limited the genetic and exposure-history diversity represented.

Between the trimmed V and J ends, which lost 5 bases and 0 bases, there was a span of 17 bases. This CDR3 is 16 amino acids long. Per the germline V gene, CDR1 is SGHTA and CDR2 is FQGNSA. TCRdb's table, derived via immunoSEQ multiplex PCR, lists solely in-frame clones and lacks some. Of 2 million to 2.5 million clones in the sample, about 92% are singletons; the top ten hold under 0.45%. In regard to this clone: Its target is not known.

The source material was naive CD4+ T cells from PBMCs. Subset specified: CD45RA+ positively selected. This chain uses TRBV7-2 with TRBJ2-7; TRBD1 might be the D (6 bases). The sequence was obtained from a young man in good health. Some clones in this sample may be carry-over from other donors' samples. CDR3 nucleotides: TGTGCCAGCAGCAGAAGCAGGGGCCTCAGCTCCTACGAGCAGTACTTC. Translated: CASSRSRGLSSYEQYF.